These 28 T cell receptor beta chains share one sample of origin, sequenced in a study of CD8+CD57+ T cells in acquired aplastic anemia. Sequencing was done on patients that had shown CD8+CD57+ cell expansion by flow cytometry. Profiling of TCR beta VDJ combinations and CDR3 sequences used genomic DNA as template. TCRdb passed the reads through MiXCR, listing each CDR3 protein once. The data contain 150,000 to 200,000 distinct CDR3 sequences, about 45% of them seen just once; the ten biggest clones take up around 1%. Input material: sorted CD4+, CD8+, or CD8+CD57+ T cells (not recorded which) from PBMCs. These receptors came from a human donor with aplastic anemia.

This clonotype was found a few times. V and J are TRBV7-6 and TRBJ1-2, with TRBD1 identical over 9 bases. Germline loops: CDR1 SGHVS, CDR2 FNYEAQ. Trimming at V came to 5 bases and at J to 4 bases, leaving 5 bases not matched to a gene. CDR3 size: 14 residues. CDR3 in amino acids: CASSPGTGSYGYTF. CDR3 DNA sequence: TGTGCCAGCAGCCCCGGGACAGGGTCCTATGGCTACACCTTC.

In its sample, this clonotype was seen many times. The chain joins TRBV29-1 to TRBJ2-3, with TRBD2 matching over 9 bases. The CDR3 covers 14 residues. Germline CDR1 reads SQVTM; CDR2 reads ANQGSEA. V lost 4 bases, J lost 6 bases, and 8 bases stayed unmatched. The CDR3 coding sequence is TGCAGCGTTGGAGGAGCGGGGGGACAGGATACGCAGTATTTT. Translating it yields CSVGGAGGQDTQYF.

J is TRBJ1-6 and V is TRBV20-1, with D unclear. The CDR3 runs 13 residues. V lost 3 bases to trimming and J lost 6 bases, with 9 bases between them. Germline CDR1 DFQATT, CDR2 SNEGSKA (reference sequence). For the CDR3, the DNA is TGCAGTGCTAGGACGGGGAGTAATTCACCCCTCCACTTT. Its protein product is CSARTGSNSPLHF.

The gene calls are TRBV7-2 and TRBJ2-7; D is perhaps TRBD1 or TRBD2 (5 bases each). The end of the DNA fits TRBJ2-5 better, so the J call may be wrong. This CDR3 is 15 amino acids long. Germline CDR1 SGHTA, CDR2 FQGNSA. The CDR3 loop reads CASSLFGTASETQYF. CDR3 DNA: TGTGCCAGCAGCTTATTCGGGACCGCGTCGGAGACCCAGTACTTC.

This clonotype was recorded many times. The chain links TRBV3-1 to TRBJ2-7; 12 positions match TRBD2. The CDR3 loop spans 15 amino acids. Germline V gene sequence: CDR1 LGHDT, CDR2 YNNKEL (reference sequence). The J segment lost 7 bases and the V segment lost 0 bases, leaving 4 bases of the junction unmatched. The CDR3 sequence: CASSQEPSGRGEQYF. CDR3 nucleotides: TGTGCCAGCAGCCAAGAACCTAGCGGGAGGGGGGAGCAGTACTTC.

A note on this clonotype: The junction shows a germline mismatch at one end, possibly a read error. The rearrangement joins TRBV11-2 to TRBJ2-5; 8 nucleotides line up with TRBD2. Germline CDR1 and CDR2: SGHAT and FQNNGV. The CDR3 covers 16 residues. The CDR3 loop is CASSFLRGGRQETRYF. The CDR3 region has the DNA TGTGCCAGCAGCTTTCTCCGCGGGGGGCGCCAAGAGACCCGGTACTTC. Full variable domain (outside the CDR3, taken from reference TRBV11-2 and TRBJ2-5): EAGVAQSPRYKIIEKRQSVAFWCNPISGHATLYWYQQILGQGPKLLIQFQNNGVVDDSQLPKDRFSAERLKGVDSTLKIQPAKLEDSAVYLCASSFLRGGRQETRYFGPGTRLLVL.

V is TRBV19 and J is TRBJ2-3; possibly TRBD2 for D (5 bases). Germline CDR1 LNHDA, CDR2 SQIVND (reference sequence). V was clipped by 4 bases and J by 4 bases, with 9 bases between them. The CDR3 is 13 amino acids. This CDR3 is CASSTEAADTQYF. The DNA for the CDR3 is TGTGCCAGTAGTACAGAAGCGGCAGATACGCAGTATTTT. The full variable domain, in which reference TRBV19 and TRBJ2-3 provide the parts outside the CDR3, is DGGITQSPKYLFRKEGQNVTLSCEQNLNHDAMYWYRQDPGQGLRLIYYSQIVNDFQKGDIAEGYSVSREKKESFPLTVTSAQKNPTAFYLCASSTEAADTQYFGPGTRLTVL.

CDR3 coding DNA: TGTGCCAGCAGTGACCCGGGACGGATCAATTCACCCCTCCACTTT. As protein: CASSDPGRINSPLHF. The rearrangement uses TRBV2 and TRBJ1-6; tentative D call: TRBD1 (5 bases). Germline values: CDR1 SNHLY, CDR2 FYNNEI. Trimming left V 3 bases short and J 7 bases short, with 13 bases between. The CDR3 sequence is 15 residues long.

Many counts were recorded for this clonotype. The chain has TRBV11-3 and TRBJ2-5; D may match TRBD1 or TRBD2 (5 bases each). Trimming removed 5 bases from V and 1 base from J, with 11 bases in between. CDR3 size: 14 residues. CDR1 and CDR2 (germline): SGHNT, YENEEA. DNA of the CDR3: TGTGCCAGCAGCCTCCAGAGGGGCCAAGAGACCCAGTACTTC. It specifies CASSLQRGQETQYF.

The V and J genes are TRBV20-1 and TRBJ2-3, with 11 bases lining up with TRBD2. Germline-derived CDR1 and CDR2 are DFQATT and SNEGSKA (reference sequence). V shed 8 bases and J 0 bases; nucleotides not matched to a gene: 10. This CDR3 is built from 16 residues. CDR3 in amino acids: CSSSASGRFSTDTQYF. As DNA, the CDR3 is TGCAGTTCCTCGGCTAGCGGGAGGTTCAGCACAGATACGCAGTATTTT.

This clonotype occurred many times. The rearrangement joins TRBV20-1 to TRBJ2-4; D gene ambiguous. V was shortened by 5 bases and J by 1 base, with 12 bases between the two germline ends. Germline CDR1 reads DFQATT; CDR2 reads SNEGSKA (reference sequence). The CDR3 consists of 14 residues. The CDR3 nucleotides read TGCAGTGCTGGGCAAGGGTTGGCCAAAAACATTCAGTACTTC. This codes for CSAGQGLAKNIQYF.

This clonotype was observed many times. CDR3: CSVIGGRRMGGELFF. The CDR3 bases are TGCAGTGTTATCGGGGGGCGACGAATGGGAGGGGAGCTGTTTTTT. The chain is built from TRBV20-1 and TRBJ2-2; possible D gene TRBD2, 7 bases. This CDR3 has 15 residues. CDR1 is DFQATT, CDR2 SNEGSKA, per germline (reference sequence). The ends were cut back, 7 bases at V and 8 bases at J, with 23 bases in the middle.

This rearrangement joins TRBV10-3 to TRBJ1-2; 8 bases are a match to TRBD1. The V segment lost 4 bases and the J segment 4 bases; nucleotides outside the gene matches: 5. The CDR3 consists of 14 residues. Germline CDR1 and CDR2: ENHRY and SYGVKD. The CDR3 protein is CAISGGQAIYGYTF. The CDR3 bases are TGTGCCATCAGTGGGGGACAGGCGATCTATGGCTACACCTTC.

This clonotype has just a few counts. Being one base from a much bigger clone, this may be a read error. The DNA for the CDR3 is TGTGCCAGCATCCCCGGGGGCGGACCCTACGAGCAGTACTTC. Translation: CASIPGGGPYEQYF. This chain connects TRBV6-1 to TRBJ2-7; the D call may be TRBD1 or TRBD2 (6 bases each). Trimming pared 7 bases from V and 2 bases from J, leaving 15 bases between. This CDR3 has 14 residues. Germline CDR1 and CDR2: MNHNS and SASEGT.

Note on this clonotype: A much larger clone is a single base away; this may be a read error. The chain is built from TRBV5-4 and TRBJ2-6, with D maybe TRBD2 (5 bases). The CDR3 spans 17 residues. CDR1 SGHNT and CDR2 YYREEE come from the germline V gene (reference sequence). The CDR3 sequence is CTSSLAKDYSGANVLTF. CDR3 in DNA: TGTACCAGCAGCTTGGCCAAAGACTATTCTGGGGCCAACGTCCTGACTTTC.

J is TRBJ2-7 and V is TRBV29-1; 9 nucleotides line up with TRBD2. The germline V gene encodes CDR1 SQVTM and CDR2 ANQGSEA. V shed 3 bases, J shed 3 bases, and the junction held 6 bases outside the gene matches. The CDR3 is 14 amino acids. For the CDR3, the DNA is TGCAGCGTTGACGGCGGGAGGGCCGACTACGAGCAGTACTTC. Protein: CSVDGGRADYEQYF.

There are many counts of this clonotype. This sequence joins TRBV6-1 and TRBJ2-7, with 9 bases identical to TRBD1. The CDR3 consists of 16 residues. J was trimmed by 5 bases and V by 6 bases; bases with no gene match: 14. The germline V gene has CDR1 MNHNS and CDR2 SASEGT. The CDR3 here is CASSPTAGQGRNEQYF. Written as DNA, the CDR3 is TGTGCCAGCAGCCCGACGGCCGGACAGGGGCGCAACGAGCAGTACTTC.

This CDR3 is CSARDRQGADGELFF. The CDR3 DNA sequence: TGCAGTGCTAGAGATCGGCAGGGGGCGGACGGGGAGCTGTTTTTT. The chain combines TRBV20-1 with TRBJ2-2; the match to TRBD1 covers 8 bases. The CDR3 spans 15 residues. Trimming cost V 0 bases and J 7 bases; bases outside gene matches: 7. Germline CDR1 is DFQATT and CDR2 is SNEGSKA (reference sequence).

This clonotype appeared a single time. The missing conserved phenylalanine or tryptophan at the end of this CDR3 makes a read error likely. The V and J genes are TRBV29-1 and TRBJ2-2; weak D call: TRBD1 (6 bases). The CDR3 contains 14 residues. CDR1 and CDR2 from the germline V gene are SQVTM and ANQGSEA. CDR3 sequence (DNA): TGCAGCGTTGTGGGAGCGAGGGACACCGAGGAGCTGTTTTAT. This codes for CSVVGARDTEELFY.

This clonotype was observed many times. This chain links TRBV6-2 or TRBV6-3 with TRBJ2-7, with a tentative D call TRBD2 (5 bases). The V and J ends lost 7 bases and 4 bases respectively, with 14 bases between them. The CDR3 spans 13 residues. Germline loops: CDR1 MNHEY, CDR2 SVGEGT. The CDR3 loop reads CASIPFRGYEQYF. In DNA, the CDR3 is TGTGCCAGCATCCCCTTCCGGGGTTACGAGCAGTACTTC.

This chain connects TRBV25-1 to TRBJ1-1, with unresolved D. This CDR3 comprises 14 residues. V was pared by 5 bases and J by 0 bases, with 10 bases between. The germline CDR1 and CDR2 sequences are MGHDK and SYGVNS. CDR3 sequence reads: CASSKGVVNTEAFF. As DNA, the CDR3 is TGTGCCAGCAGTAAAGGCGTTGTGAACACTGAAGCTTTCTTT.

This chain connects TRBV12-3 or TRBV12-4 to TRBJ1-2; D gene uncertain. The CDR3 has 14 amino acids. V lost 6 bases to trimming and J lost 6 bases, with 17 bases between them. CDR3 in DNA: TGTGCCAGCAGCCTAAGGACCGCGCGGGATGGCTACACCTTC. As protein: CASSLRTARDGYTF.

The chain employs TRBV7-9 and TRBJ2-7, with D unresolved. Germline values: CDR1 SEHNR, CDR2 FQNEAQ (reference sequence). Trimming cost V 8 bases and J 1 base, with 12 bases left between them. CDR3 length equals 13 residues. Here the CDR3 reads CASRQVRSYEQYF. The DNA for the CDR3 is TGTGCCAGCCGCCAGGTCAGATCCTACGAGCAGTACTTC.

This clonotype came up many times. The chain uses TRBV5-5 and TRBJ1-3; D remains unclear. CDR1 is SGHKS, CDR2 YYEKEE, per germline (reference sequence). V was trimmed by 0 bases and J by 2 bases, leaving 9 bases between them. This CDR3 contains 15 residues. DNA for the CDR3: TGTGCCAGCAGCTTGGGGGCAGACACTGGAAACACCATATATTTT. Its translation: CASSLGADTGNTIYF. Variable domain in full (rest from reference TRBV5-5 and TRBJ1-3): DAGVTQSPTHLIKTRGQQVTLRCSPISGHKSVSWYQQVLGQGPQFIFQYYEKEERGRGNFPDRFSARQFPNYSSELNVNALLLGDSALYLCASSLGADTGNTIYFGEGSWLTVV.

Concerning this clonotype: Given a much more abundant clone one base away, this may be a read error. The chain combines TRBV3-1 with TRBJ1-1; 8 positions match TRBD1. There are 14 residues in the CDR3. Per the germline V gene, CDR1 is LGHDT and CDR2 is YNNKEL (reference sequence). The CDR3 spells CASSQDRGRTEASF. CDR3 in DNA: TGTGCCAGCAGCCAAGACAGGGGGCGGACTGAAGCTTCCTTT.

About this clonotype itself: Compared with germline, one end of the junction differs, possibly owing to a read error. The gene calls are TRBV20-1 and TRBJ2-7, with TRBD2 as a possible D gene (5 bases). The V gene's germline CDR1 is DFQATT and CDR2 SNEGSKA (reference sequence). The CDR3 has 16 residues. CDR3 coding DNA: TGCAGTGCTAGAGAGGGTTATCGGGGTAACACCGGGGAGCTGTACTTC. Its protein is CSAREGYRGNTGELYF.

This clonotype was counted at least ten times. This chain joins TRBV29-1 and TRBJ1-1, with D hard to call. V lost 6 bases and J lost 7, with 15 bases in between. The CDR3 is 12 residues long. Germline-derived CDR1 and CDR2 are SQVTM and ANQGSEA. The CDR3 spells CSVNRGPSEAFF. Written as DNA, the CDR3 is TGCAGCGTGAACCGAGGACCGAGTGAAGCTTTCTTT.

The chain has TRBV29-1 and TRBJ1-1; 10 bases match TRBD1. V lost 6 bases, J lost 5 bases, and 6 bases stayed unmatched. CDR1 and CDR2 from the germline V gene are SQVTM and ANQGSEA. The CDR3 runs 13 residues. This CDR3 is CSVTGGAETEAFF. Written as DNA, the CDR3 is TGCAGCGTGACAGGGGGCGCGGAAACTGAAGCTTTCTTT. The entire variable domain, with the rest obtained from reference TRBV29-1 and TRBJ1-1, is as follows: SAVISQKPSRDICQRGTSLTIQCQVDSQVTMMFWYRQQPGQSLTLIATANQGSEATYESGFVIDKFPISRPNLTFSTLTVSNMSPEDSSIYLCSVTGGAETEAFFGQGTRLTVV.